Listed below are T cell receptor beta chains from one sample, sequenced in a study of radiation and T cells in renal cell carcinoma. Produced via immunoSEQ multiplex PCR; TCRdb's table is partial and in-frame only. The sample lists about 130,000 clones, 80% to 90% seen once, with 1.5% to 2% in the top ten. The source was blood, collected from a patient whose treatment included radiotherapy and nephrectomy. All receptors derive from a woman aged 55 to 70 with renal cell carcinoma. Each CDR3 is given with its conserved first and last residue. D genes are given only for firm matches. The size of a clone is reported for some rows only, either as once, few or many, or as a class for expanded clones.

size	V	J	D	DNA	CDR3
once	TRBV4-3	TRBJ2-5	-	TGCGCCAGCAGCCCAGGGGGGGGAAGGGAGACCCAGTACTTC	CASSPGGGRETQYF
-	TRBV7-9	TRBJ2-2	-	TGTGCCAGCAGCCGACAGAACACCGGGGAGCTGTTTTTT	CASSRQNTGELFF
-	TRBV19	TRBJ1-5	-	TGTGCCAGTAGTATCGGAGGGGGTATGATCCAGCCCCAGCATTTT	CASSIGGGMIQPQHF
-	TRBV5-4	TRBJ1-2	-	TGTGCCAGCAGCGTAACAGGGCCCTATGGCTACACCTTC	CASSVTGPYGYTF
-	TRBV5-6	TRBJ2-2	-	TGTGCCAGCAGCTCTGACAGCCACACCGGGGAGCTGTTTTTT	CASSSDSHTGELFF
-	TRBV19	TRBJ2-1	TRBD2	TGTGCCAGTAGTCCCCTAGCGGGGGACTACAATGAGCAGTTCTTC	CASSPLAGDYNEQFF
once	TRBV7-3	TRBJ2-5	TRBD1	TGTGCCAGCAGCTTAGGGGCTAGGGGACAGGGGGAGGAGACCCAGTACTTC	CASSLGARGQGEETQYF
-	TRBV30	TRBJ2-5	-	TGTGCCTGGAGTCTCGGCATAGTAGGAGAGACCCAGTACTTC	CAWSLGIVGETQYF
-	TRBV10-3	TRBJ2-7	-	TGTGCCATCAGCGGCGGAGCAGGCCGGGGTTCGGACGAGCAGTACTTC	CAISGGAGRGSDEQYF
-	TRBV7-2	TRBJ2-4	TRBD2	TGTGCCAGCAGCCACCTAGCGGGCCCAGCCAAAAACATTCAGTACTTC	CASSHLAGPAKNIQYF
-	TRBV6-5	TRBJ2-7	-	TGTGCCAGCAGTTATGATGAGATCCTCTCGATTTCCGAGCAGTACTTC	CASSYDEILSISEQYF
-	TRBV7-9	TRBJ2-3	-	TGTGCCAGCAGCTCTAGTATCGTGGCAGATACGCAGTATTTT	CASSSSIVADTQYF
-	TRBV9	TRBJ1-6	-	TGTGCCAGCAGCGTCAGGGCAGCCGGCTATAATTCACCCCTCCACTTT	CASSVRAAGYNSPLHF
-	TRBV19	TRBJ1-5	-	TGTGCCAGTAAGTTACAGGGACATCAGCCCCAGCATTTT	CASKLQGHQPQHF
-	TRBV9	TRBJ1-3	TRBD1	TGTGCCAGCAGCAAGGACAGGGAGGTGACTGGAAACACCATATATTTT	CASSKDREVTGNTIYF
-	TRBV19	TRBJ2-3	TRBD1	TGTGCCACCTCGACAGGGGTAAGGACAGATACGCAGTATTTT	CATSTGVRTDTQYF
few	TRBV5-4	TRBJ1-1	-	TGTGCCAGCAGCTTTAGGTCGAACACTGAAGCTTTCTTT	CASSFRSNTEAFF
-	TRBV7-9	TRBJ2-5	-	TGTGCCAGCAGCTTAATGGGAGAGACCCAGTACTTC	CASSLMGETQYF
-	TRBV11-2	TRBJ2-1	TRBD2	TGTGCCAGCAGCCTCTTCGGGGGGTACAATGAGCAGTTCTTC	CASSLFGGYNEQFF
-	TRBV4-2	TRBJ2-5	-	TGTGCCAGCAGCTTAACAGCGACGGAGACCCAGTACTTC	CASSLTATETQYF